The 19 T cell receptor beta chains reported below all come from one sample, sequenced in a study of blood T cell repertoires in COVID-19. The protocol was immunoSEQ multiplex PCR, while the TCRdb copy is restricted to in-frame clones and leaves out a portion. Among some 190,000 clones listed, 75% to 90% were seen once. Sequencing input: PBMCs or T cells enriched from blood (not recorded which). The receptors were sampled from a woman in her thirties or forties with acute COVID-19.

The chain recombines TRBV14 with TRBJ1-2; D unclear. Trimming removed 5 bases at V and 4 bases at J, with 14 bases between. Germline V gene sequence: CDR1 SGHDN, CDR2 FVKESK. The CDR3 consists of 14 residues. The CDR3 reads CASSSRSHRYGYTF. CDR3 bases: TGTGCCAGCAGCTCGCGTAGTCATCGCTATGGCTACACCTTC.

The chain combines TRBV14 with TRBJ2-7, with 8 nucleotides matching TRBD1. CDR3 length: 13 amino acids. V lost 2 bases to trimming and J lost 8 bases; unmatched junction nucleotides: 5. Germline CDR1 is SGHDN and CDR2 is FVKESK. CDR3 residues: CASSQTTGVQQYF. The CDR3 DNA is TGTGCCAGCAGCCAAACGACAGGGGTACAGCAGTACTTC.

The CDR3 DNA sequence: TGTGCCAGCAACCCCGGGACAGCCGACCTTGAGACCCAGTACTTC. Its protein product is CASNPGTADLETQYF. The gene calls are TRBV2 and TRBJ2-5; 7 bases are a match to TRBD1. Germline V gene sequence: CDR1 SNHLY, CDR2 FYNNEI. The CDR3 spans 15 residues. V dropped 7 bases and J dropped 5; count of bases not matched to a gene: 13.

This chain connects TRBV29-1 to TRBJ2-5; perhaps TRBD1 as D (5 bases). With 6 bases removed from V and 2 bases from J, the gap between germline ends came to 10 bases. Germline V lookup: CDR1 SQVTM, CDR2 ANQGSEA. This CDR3 has 12 residues. DNA of the CDR3: TGCAGCGTCCGTACAGGTCAAGAGACCCAGTACTTC. It specifies CSVRTGQETQYF.

This chain joins TRBV28 and TRBJ2-3; D unresolved. With 7 bases removed from V and 0 bases from J, the gap between germline ends came to 11 bases. Germline assignment: CDR1 MDHEN and CDR2 SYDVKM. The CDR3 extends over 14 amino acids. The CDR3 sequence: CASIQPPSTDTQYF. CDR3 sequence (DNA): TGTGCCAGCATACAGCCTCCGAGCACAGATACGCAGTATTTT.

This sequence joins TRBV18 and TRBJ2-1, with 8 bases that match TRBD2. Germline CDR1 and CDR2: KGHSH and LQKENI. The CDR3 consists of 15 residues. The V and J ends lost 5 bases and 6 bases, in that order; junction bases with no gene match: 9. This chain's CDR3 is CASSYRGGLINEQFF. CDR3 sequence (DNA): TGTGCCAGCTCATATCGGGGGGGCCTTATCAATGAGCAGTTCTTC.

V is TRBV19 and J is TRBJ2-7, with 7 bases identical to TRBD2. The V and J ends lost 7 bases and 4 bases, in that order; junction bases with no gene match: 13. The CDR3 has 15 amino acids. Germline loops: CDR1 LNHDA, CDR2 SQIVND (reference sequence). CDR3 DNA sequence: TGTGCCAGTACCCGCCAGGCTAGCGGATTGTACGAGCAGTACTTC. Amino acids: CASTRQASGLYEQYF.

This clone has a handful of counts. This rearrangement joins TRBV7-9 to TRBJ2-7; TRBD1 is a possible D gene (6 bases). The length of the CDR3 is 12 residues. The V and J ends lost 5 bases and 6 bases respectively, with 11 bases between them. Per germline, CDR1 SEHNR and CDR2 FQNEAQ (reference sequence). The DNA of the CDR3 is TGTGCCAGCAGCGGGTTGGGGGCCGAGCAGTACTTC. Protein product: CASSGLGAEQYF. Full variable domain (outside the CDR3, taken from reference TRBV7-9 and TRBJ2-7): DTGVSQNPRHKITKRGQNVTFRCDPISEHNRLYWYRQTLGQGPEFLTYFQNEAQLEKSRLLSDRFSAERPKGSFSTLEIQRTEQGDSAMYLCASSGLGAEQYFGPGTRLTVT.

The gene calls are TRBV7-2 and TRBJ2-7; the match to TRBD2 covers 11 bases. V trimming: 7 bases; J trimming: 4 bases; junction bases outside the gene matches: 6. CDR1 and CDR2 (germline): SGHTA, FQGNSA. The CDR3 contains 14 residues. CDR3: CASTPTSGAYEQYF. In DNA, the CDR3 is TGTGCCAGCACCCCGACTAGCGGGGCTTACGAGCAGTACTTC.

The chain couples TRBV7-2 to TRBJ2-4; maybe TRBD2 (7 bases). Germline CDR1 reads SGHTA; CDR2 reads FQGNSA. Trimming pared 3 bases from V and 9 bases from J, leaving 12 bases between. This CDR3 spans 13 amino acids. CDR3: CASSLGGQGIQYF. DNA of the CDR3: TGTGCCAGCAGCTTGGGGGGGCAGGGCATTCAGTACTTC.

This chain links TRBV9 with TRBJ2-2; 10 nucleotides agree with TRBD2. Germline values: CDR1 SGDLS, CDR2 YYNGEE. The J segment lost 1 base and the V segment lost 3 bases, leaving 6 bases of the junction unmatched. This CDR3 region has 17 residues. CDR3 sequence: CASSGQAGGMNTGELFF. The DNA of the CDR3 is TGTGCCAGCAGCGGGCAAGCGGGAGGGATGAACACCGGGGAGCTGTTTTTT.

This chain uses TRBV6-5 with TRBJ2-1; TRBD1 might be the D (5 bases). CDR1 is MNHEY, CDR2 SVGAGI, per germline. CDR3 length: 15 amino acids. Trimming took off 6 bases at V and 9 bases at J, with 21 bases between the two ends. CDR3 coding DNA: TGTGCCAGCAGGCCGACAGTTCTCCCCAGTGGTGAGCAGTTCTTC. Its translation is CASRPTVLPSGEQFF.

The J gene is TRBJ1-2, the V gene TRBV24-1, with 8 bases lining up with TRBD1. Germline V gives CDR1 KGHDR, CDR2 SFDVKD. The V gene end was trimmed by 2 bases and the J gene end by 6 bases; junction bases not matched to a gene: 4. This CDR3 contains 14 residues. The CDR3 is CATSDYQGADGYTF. Written as DNA, the CDR3 is TGTGCCACCAGTGATTATCAGGGGGCGGATGGCTACACCTTC.

The chain has TRBV4-1 and TRBJ1-2; D perhaps matches TRBD1 (5 bases). Per the germline V gene, CDR1 is MGHRA and CDR2 is YSYEKL. Trimming took 4 bases from V and 2 from J, leaving 17 bases between them. The CDR3 has 16 amino acids. The CDR3 sequence is CASSPWGEDGNYGYTF. DNA of the CDR3: TGCGCCAGCAGCCCCTGGGGGGAAGACGGAAACTATGGCTACACCTTC.

The V gene is TRBV3-1 (or the pseudogene TRBV3-2), the J gene TRBJ2-2; TRBD1 matches 8 bases. The CDR3 has 16 amino acids. Trimming took 4 bases from V and 3 from J; bases not matched to a gene: 7. Germline lookup yields CDR1 LGHDT and CDR2 YNNKEL (reference sequence). The CDR3 spells CASSLGDRLYTGELFF. The CDR3 DNA sequence: TGTGCCAGCAGCCTTGGGGACAGGCTCTACACCGGGGAGCTGTTTTTT.

The J gene is TRBJ1-1, the V gene TRBV19; D might be TRBD1 (5 bases). Trimming removed 7 bases from V and 1 base from J, with 10 bases in between. Germline V gene data show CDR1 as LNHDA and CDR2 as SQIVND (reference sequence). The CDR3 has 13 amino acids. CDR3 amino acids: CASTRGENTEAFF. DNA for the CDR3: TGTGCCAGTACCCGGGGGGAGAACACTGAAGCTTTCTTT.

V is TRBV5-1 and J is TRBJ2-5; 8 bases are shared with TRBD2. The germline gives CDR1 SGHRS, CDR2 YFSETQ. V was clipped by 4 bases and J by 5 bases; unmatched bases: 7. The CDR3 totals 14 residues. The CDR3 is CASSGAGDSETQYF. The CDR3 DNA reads TGCGCCAGCAGCGGAGCGGGGGACTCTGAGACCCAGTACTTC. Filled out from reference TRBV5-1 and TRBJ2-5, the complete variable domain reads KAGVTQTPRYLIKTRGQQVTLSCSPISGHRSVSWYQQTPGQGLQFLFEYFSETQRNKGNFPGRFSGRQFSNSRSEMNVSTLELGDSALYLCASSGAGDSETQYFGPGTRLLVL.

This clone was seen a single time. This chain links TRBV18 with TRBJ2-5; D might be TRBD1 (6 bases). V was clipped by 4 bases and J by 5 bases, with 11 bases between them. The germline V gene encodes CDR1 KGHSH and CDR2 LQKENI. The CDR3 sequence is 13 residues long. The CDR3 sequence: CASSQQGWETQYF. The CDR3 DNA reads TGTGCCAGCTCACAGCAGGGGTGGGAGACCCAGTACTTC.

This clone has just a few counts. This chain connects TRBV7-3 to TRBJ2-1; 10 bases agree with TRBD2. CDR3 length: 17 amino acids. J lost 6 bases, V lost 0 bases, and 8 bases had no gene match. Germline CDR1 is SGHTA and CDR2 is FQGTGA. CDR3 bases: TGTGCCAGCAGCTTAACGGTTGCTAGCGGGAGTTTCAATGAGCAGTTCTTC. Protein sequence: CASSLTVASGSFNEQFF.